Following are 32 T cell receptor beta chains from one sample sequenced in a study of blood T cell repertoires in COVID-19. Method: immunoSEQ multiplex PCR; TCRdb's copy keeps in-frame clones and lacks some. The table records 200,000 to 250,000 clones, around 87% of them present only once. The sequenced sample was peripheral blood. The receptors stem from a woman aged 25 to 39 who had recovered from COVID-19.

This sequence joins TRBV6-5 and TRBJ1-1; D is unclear. V dropped 4 bases and J dropped 5 bases, with 20 bases sitting between them. CDR1 is MNHEY and CDR2 is SVGAGI in the germline V gene. The CDR3 runs 16 residues. The CDR3 DNA is TGTGCCAGCAGTTCCAACGTTTGGGTAGCTGGGACTGAAGCTTTCTTT. This gives the protein CASSSNVWVAGTEAFF.

The rearrangement links TRBV5-1 to TRBJ2-5, with unresolved D. The CDR3 consists of 15 residues. Germline-derived CDR1 and CDR2 are SGHRS and YFSETQ. The V and J ends lost 0 bases and 2 bases respectively, with 11 bases between them. As DNA, the CDR3 is TGCGCCAGCAGCTTGGGTGATAGAAATCAAGAGACCCAGTACTTC. Translated: CASSLGDRNQETQYF.

The V and J genes are TRBV4-2 and TRBJ1-1; 8 positions agree with TRBD1. The V and J ends lost 0 bases and 5 bases, in that order; junction bases with no gene match: 2. The CDR3 is made up of 14 amino acids. CDR1 LGHNA and CDR2 YNFKEQ come from the germline V gene. The CDR3 nucleotides read TGTGCCAGCAGCCAAGATCGGACAGGGACTGAAGCTTTCTTT. Protein: CASSQDRTGTEAFF.

This clone was seen once. The gene calls are TRBV11-2 and TRBJ2-5; D might be TRBD1 (5 bases). Germline-derived CDR1 and CDR2 are SGHAT and FQNNGV. This CDR3 spans 13 amino acids. Trimming stripped 5 bases from V and 5 bases from J, with 12 bases between. The CDR3 DNA reads as TGTGCCAGCAGCCCCCGTCAGGGCGAGACCCAGTACTTC. This sequence encodes CASSPRQGETQYF.

This clone was seen a single time. The CDR3 sequence is CASSLEGQGTEAFF. The CDR3 DNA reads TGCGCCAGCAGCTTGGAAGGGCAGGGAACTGAAGCTTTCTTT. The rearrangement uses TRBV5-1 and TRBJ1-1, with D perhaps TRBD1 (5 bases). The germline V gene encodes CDR1 SGHRS and CDR2 YFSETQ. Trimming stripped 0 bases from V and 5 bases from J, with 11 bases between. The CDR3 length is 14 residues.

This chain uses TRBV6-5 with TRBJ2-7; 9 bases align to TRBD1. Germline CDR1 is MNHEY and CDR2 is SVGAGI. The CDR3 contains 13 residues. After removal of 7 bases from V and 7 bases from J, the junction contained 8 bases not matched to a gene. The CDR3 here is CASKRDRVSEQYF. In nucleotides, the CDR3 is TGTGCCAGCAAAAGGGACAGGGTGAGTGAGCAGTACTTC.

The chain recombines TRBV4-1 with TRBJ2-5; 7 nucleotides match TRBD1. Germline CDR1 MGHRA, CDR2 YSYEKL. The CDR3 totals 15 residues. Unmatched junction bases numbered 4, after V lost 3 bases and J lost 0 bases. The CDR3 DNA sequence: TGCGCCAGCAGCCATGGGACAGCGTACCAAGAGACCCAGTACTTC. As protein: CASSHGTAYQETQYF.

The chain combines TRBV20-1 with TRBJ1-2; D is uncertain. Deletions cut 6 bases from V and 0 bases from J, with 5 bases between. The CDR3 has 11 residues. CDR1 and CDR2 from the germline V gene are DFQATT and SNEGSKA (reference sequence). The CDR3: CSAEANYGYTF. CDR3 sequence (DNA): TGCAGTGCGGAGGCTAACTATGGCTACACCTTC.

This clone came up a few times. The chain links TRBV2 to TRBJ1-1; D is ambiguous. Germline loops: CDR1 SNHLY, CDR2 FYNNEI. The CDR3 extends over 13 amino acids. The germline V and J ends were trimmed by 6 bases and 1 base, with 9 bases remaining between them. CDR3 coding DNA: TGTGCCAGCAGGTCCGAGGGGAACACTGAAGCTTTCTTT. The encoded protein is CASRSEGNTEAFF.

This clone was counted between two and nine times. The rearrangement links TRBV7-3 to TRBJ2-1; 8 nucleotides align to TRBD2. The ends lost 5 bases at V and 10 bases at J; junction bases unmatched: 13. The germline V gene has CDR1 SGHTA and CDR2 FQGTGA. This CDR3 is built from 15 residues. DNA of the CDR3: TGTGCCAGCAGCCCGTACTTCGGGGGGGCGGACGAGCAGTTCTTC. As protein: CASSPYFGGADEQFF.

This rearrangement joins TRBV7-9 to TRBJ2-3; 9 bases are a match to TRBD2. Germline V gives CDR1 SEHNR, CDR2 FQNEAQ (reference sequence). The CDR3 has 18 residues. With 1 base clipped from V and 5 bases from J, the junction kept 13 bases outside the gene matches. Here the CDR3 reads CASSLGSLLAGMVDTQYF. CDR3 coding DNA: TGTGCCAGCAGCTTAGGGTCCCTCCTAGCGGGGATGGTAGATACGCAGTATTTT. The full variable domain, rest sourced from reference TRBV7-9 and TRBJ2-3, is DTGVSQNPRHKITKRGQNVTFRCDPISEHNRLYWYRQTLGQGPEFLTYFQNEAQLEKSRLLSDRFSAERPKGSFSTLEIQRTEQGDSAMYLCASSLGSLLAGMVDTQYFGPGTRLTVL.

Points on this clone: The same CDR3 can be traced to other DNA sequences in this sample. The chain is built from TRBV4-1 and TRBJ2-1; D is unclear. The CDR3 is 13 amino acids. Germline CDR1 reads MGHRA; CDR2 reads YSYEKL. The ends were cut back, 0 bases at V and 7 bases at J, with 7 bases in the middle. The CDR3: CASSQDYSNEQFF. CDR3 in DNA: TGCGCCAGCAGCCAAGACTATTCAAATGAGCAGTTCTTC.

This clone has only one observation. The V and J genes are TRBV9 and TRBJ2-1; D perhaps matches TRBD2 (5 bases). The CDR3 covers 15 residues. Between the trimmed V and J ends, which lost 2 bases and 0 bases, there was a span of 9 bases. Germline CDR1 and CDR2: SGDLS and YYNGEE. The CDR3 loop reads CASSVRGDSYNEQFF. CDR3 bases: TGTGCCAGCAGCGTCCGGGGAGACTCCTACAATGAGCAGTTCTTC.

This rearrangement joins TRBV18 to TRBJ2-1; D unclear. With 2 bases removed from V and 4 bases from J, the gap between germline ends came to 6 bases. CDR1 KGHSH and CDR2 LQKENI come from the germline V gene. CDR3 length equals 13 residues. The CDR3 spells CASSPSVYNEQFF. CDR3 nucleotide sequence: TGTGCCAGCTCACCATCAGTTTACAATGAGCAGTTCTTC.

The chain has TRBV5-1 and TRBJ2-1, with D possibly matching TRBD1 (6 bases). Germline-derived CDR1 and CDR2 are SGHRS and YFSETQ. The length of the CDR3 is 15 residues. V dropped 1 base and J dropped 3 bases, with 11 bases sitting between them. CDR3 sequence (DNA): TGCGCCAGCAGCTTGCAGGGGAGTAACTACAATGAGCAGTTCTTC. It specifies CASSLQGSNYNEQFF.

For the CDR3, the DNA is TGTGCCAGCAGCGCCCACGGGGGGCAGGTGTCACCCCTCCACTTT. The encoded protein is CASSAHGGQVSPLHF. The chain carries TRBV9 and TRBJ1-6, with D maybe TRBD1 (6 bases). Germline assignment: CDR1 SGDLS and CDR2 YYNGEE. This CDR3 comprises 15 residues. The V gene lost 3 bases and the J gene lost 10 bases, with 17 bases spanning the gap.

The CDR3: CASSLVAEGGSNQPQHF. The CDR3 nucleotides are TGTGCCAGCAGTTTGGTAGCAGAGGGCGGAAGCAATCAGCCCCAGCATTTT. This sequence joins TRBV27 and TRBJ1-5; no firm D call. This CDR3 region has 17 residues. V was cut by 3 bases and J by 1 base, with 16 bases left in between. Germline V gene sequence: CDR1 MNHEY, CDR2 SMNVEV (reference sequence).

This chain links TRBV19 with TRBJ1-5, with 7 bases that match TRBD1. The CDR3 has 16 residues. Germline V gene sequence: CDR1 LNHDA, CDR2 SQIVND (reference sequence). V was pared by 3 bases and J by 3 bases, with 8 bases of the junction left unmatched. CDR3 in DNA: TGTGCCAGTAGTATGCGGACAGGCCCACCCAATCAGCCCCAGCATTTT. Residues: CASSMRTGPPNQPQHF.

The rearrangement links TRBV3-1 (or the pseudogene TRBV3-2) to TRBJ2-2; weak D call: TRBD2 (6 bases). CDR1 is LGHDT, CDR2 YNNKEL, per germline (reference sequence). The CDR3 covers 15 residues. Trimming took 2 bases from V and 3 from J, leaving 10 bases between them. The CDR3 loop reads CASSQTEGYTGELFF. In nucleotides, the CDR3 is TGTGCCAGCAGCCAAACGGAGGGGTACACCGGGGAGCTGTTTTTT.

This clone was picked up many times. The V call is TRBV3-1 (or the pseudogene TRBV3-2), the J call TRBJ1-6; TRBD1 might be the D (5 bases). V lost 4 bases and J 8 bases, leaving 12 bases between the germline ends. The CDR3 has 14 residues. The germline gives CDR1 LGHDT, CDR2 YNNKEL (reference sequence). DNA for the CDR3: TGTGCCAGCAGCCGTGGGGCGAAGGATTCACCCCTCCACTTT. Translation gives CASSRGAKDSPLHF.

This clone was counted a few times. The V gene is TRBV7-9, the J gene TRBJ2-5; 9 bases are shared with TRBD1. CDR3 size: 14 residues. J gave up 2 bases and V 3 bases, and 1 base lay outside the gene matches. Germline CDR1 reads SEHNR; CDR2 reads FQNEAQ (reference sequence). The CDR3, as DNA: TGTGCCAGCAGCTTCGACAGGGGGCAAGAGACCCAGTACTTC. Its protein is CASSFDRGQETQYF.

The chain recombines TRBV24-1 with TRBJ2-7; no clear D. Germline V gene lookup returns CDR1 KGHDR and CDR2 SFDVKD. Trimming pared 3 bases from V and 0 bases from J, leaving 17 bases between. The CDR3 spans 17 residues. CDR3 sequence (DNA): TGTGCCACCAGTGATCCCGTGAGACGCTCTAGCTCCTACGAGCAGTACTTC. Its protein product is CATSDPVRRSSSYEQYF.

The V call is TRBV18, the J call TRBJ2-2, with TRBD1 identical over 7 bases. J was trimmed by 13 bases and V by 6 bases; bases with no gene match: 8. This CDR3 is 12 amino acids long. The germline V gene encodes CDR1 KGHSH and CDR2 LQKENI. The CDR3 DNA is TGTGCCAGCTCCTCCCTCGGACAGGTGCTGTTTTTT. Protein sequence: CASSSLGQVLFF.

In DNA, the CDR3 is TGCGCCAGCAGCTTACCCGGGACTAGCGGGGGGGCCGCAGATACGCAGTATTTT. Its translation is CASSLPGTSGGAADTQYF. V usage is TRBV5-1 and J usage is TRBJ2-3, with 16 bases that match TRBD2. This CDR3 is built from 18 residues. The germline CDR1 and CDR2 sequences are SGHRS and YFSETQ. After removal of 2 bases from V and 4 bases from J, the junction contained 7 bases not matched to a gene. The full variable domain, completed using reference TRBV5-1 and TRBJ2-3, is KAGVTQTPRYLIKTRGQQVTLSCSPISGHRSVSWYQQTPGQGLQFLFEYFSETQRNKGNFPGRFSGRQFSNSRSEMNVSTLELGDSALYLCASSLPGTSGGAADTQYFGPGTRLTVL.

The rearrangement links TRBV5-1 to TRBJ1-4, with D unclear. The V and J ends lost 1 base and 10 bases respectively, with 14 bases between them. The V gene's germline CDR1 is SGHRS and CDR2 YFSETQ. The CDR3 has 14 amino acids. The CDR3 nucleotides are TGCGCCAGCAGCTTGAGTCCGGGGTTTGGAAAACTGTTTTTT. It codes for CASSLSPGFGKLFF.

In nucleotides, the CDR3 is TGTGCCAGCAGACTACACACAGGGTGGGGAAGCTCCTACGAGCAGTACTTC. As protein: CASRLHTGWGSSYEQYF. V usage is TRBV27 and J usage is TRBJ2-7; D is possibly TRBD1 (6 bases). The V end lost 6 bases, the J end lost 0 bases, and 21 bases lay between the germline ends. The CDR3 contains 17 residues. Germline lookup yields CDR1 MNHEY and CDR2 SMNVEV (reference sequence).

This chain joins TRBV5-4 and TRBJ2-7; D may be TRBD2 (6 bases). The germline gives CDR1 SGHNT, CDR2 YYREEE (reference sequence). The CDR3 runs 13 residues. Trimming pared 4 bases from V and 7 bases from J, leaving 15 bases between. The CDR3 protein is CASSPGRAGEQYF. CDR3 DNA: TGTGCCAGCAGCCCGGGTAGGGCGGGGGAGCAGTACTTC. The variable domain in full, with the rest retrieved from reference TRBV5-4 and TRBJ2-7, is ETGVTQSPTHLIKTRGQQVTLRCSSQSGHNTVSWYQQALGQGPQFIFQYYREEENGRGNFPPRFSGLQFPNYSSELNVNALELDDSALYLCASSPGRAGEQYFGPGTRLTVT.

This clone was seen only a few times. The chain links TRBV11-2 to TRBJ2-2; 7 nucleotides align to TRBD2. The J segment lost 0 bases and the V segment lost 1 base, leaving 2 bases of the junction unmatched. The CDR3 contains 16 residues. Germline V gene sequence: CDR1 SGHAT, CDR2 FQNNGV. The CDR3 DNA reads TGTGCCAGCAGCTTAGCACGGGGGGCGAACACCGGGGAGCTGTTTTTT. This encodes CASSLARGANTGELFF.

This clone showed up just a few times. V gene TRBV5-4 combines with J gene TRBJ2-7; a possible D gene is TRBD2 (6 bases). Looked up from germline, CDR1 is SGHNT and CDR2 is YYREEE (reference sequence). V lost 3 bases and J lost 1, with 11 bases in between. The CDR3 length is 14 residues. The CDR3 bases are TGTGCCAGCAGCTCAGTTCGGGGGTCCTACGAGCAGTACTTC. Its protein is CASSSVRGSYEQYF.

The chain uses TRBV19 and TRBJ1-6; TRBD1 matches at 7 bases. Germline values: CDR1 LNHDA, CDR2 SQIVND (reference sequence). The J segment lost 3 bases and the V segment lost 3 bases, leaving 2 bases of the junction unmatched. The CDR3 covers 15 residues. The CDR3 is CASSINRGYNSPLHF. The DNA for the CDR3 is TGTGCCAGTAGTATCAACAGGGGCTATAATTCACCCCTCCACTTT.

This clone was picked up one time. The chain links TRBV6-2 or TRBV6-3 to TRBJ2-2; 8 bases align to TRBD1. Germline V CDR1 and CDR2: MNHEY, SVGEGT. J gave up 7 bases and V 0 bases, and 7 bases lay outside the gene matches. The CDR3 has 16 amino acids. This CDR3 reads CASSYSGQAGIGELFF. CDR3 DNA sequence: TGTGCCAGCAGTTACTCGGGACAGGCGGGGATCGGGGAGCTGTTTTTT.

The V and J genes are TRBV7-3 and TRBJ2-5; no clear D. Germline CDR1 is SGHTA and CDR2 is FQGTGA. The CDR3 totals 15 residues. V was cut by 5 bases and J by 5 bases, with 18 bases left in between. The CDR3 region has the DNA TGTGCCAGCAGCCCCACGGGTCTCCTTGGGGAGACCCAGTACTTC. This gives the protein CASSPTGLLGETQYF.